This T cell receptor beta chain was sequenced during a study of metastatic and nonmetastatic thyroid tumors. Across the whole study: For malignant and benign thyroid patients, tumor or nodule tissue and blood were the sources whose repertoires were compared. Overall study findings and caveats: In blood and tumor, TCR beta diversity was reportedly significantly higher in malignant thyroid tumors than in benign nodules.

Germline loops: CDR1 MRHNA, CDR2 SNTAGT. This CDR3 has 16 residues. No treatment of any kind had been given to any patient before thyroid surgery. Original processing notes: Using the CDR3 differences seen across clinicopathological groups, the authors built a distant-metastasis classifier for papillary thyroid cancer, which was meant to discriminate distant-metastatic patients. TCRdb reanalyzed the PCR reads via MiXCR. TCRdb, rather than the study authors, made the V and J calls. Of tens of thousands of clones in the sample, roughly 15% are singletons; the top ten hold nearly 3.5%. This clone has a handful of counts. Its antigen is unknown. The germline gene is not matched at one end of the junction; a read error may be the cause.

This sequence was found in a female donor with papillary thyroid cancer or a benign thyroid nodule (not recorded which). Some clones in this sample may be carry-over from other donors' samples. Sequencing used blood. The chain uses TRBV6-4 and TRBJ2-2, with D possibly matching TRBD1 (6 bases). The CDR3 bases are TGTGCCAGCAGCGAAACCCTCGGACAGAGCACCGTGGAGCTGTTTTTT. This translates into CASSETLGQSTVELFF.